The clone carrying this T cell receptor (beta chain) came up a few times. Its antigen is not known. The junction and the germline gene differ at one end; a read error may be behind it. The data originate from a study of tumor-infiltrating lymphocytes in primary liver carcinoma. Making TCR beta cDNA involved approximately 520 ng total RNA and a constant-region primer. Libraries of TCR beta came from three nested multiplex PCR rounds with slightly modified ARM-PCR. The study ran its first two PCR rounds for roughly 9 cycles each, using TRBV1-TRBV30 forward primers and a C-beta reverse primer. TCRdb reprocessed the multiplex PCR reads with MiXCR, giving one entry per CDR3 protein. The data contain under 200,000 distinct CDR3 sequences, over 80% of them singletons. Bulk tissue was left unsorted, and RNA and DNA were co-extracted from about 19-30 mg of it. Tumor samples were assessed, and every one had over 85% viable tumor cells.

Regarding the study as a whole: Representation across all five tumor regions was limited to only about 7.5-25% of top clones.

CDR1 is SGHAT, CDR2 FQNNGV, per germline. The CDR3 covers 12 residues. This clonotype was obtained from a man aged 35-49 years with primary liver carcinoma and hepatitis B virus infection. The sequencing sample was made of tumor tissue from primary liver carcinoma. The chain recombines TRBV11-2 with TRBJ2-7; D is perhaps TRBD2 (6 bases). CDR3 residues: CVSSLAVGEQYF. The CDR3 coding sequence is TGTGTCAGCAGTTTAGCGGTCGGAGAGCAGTACTTC.